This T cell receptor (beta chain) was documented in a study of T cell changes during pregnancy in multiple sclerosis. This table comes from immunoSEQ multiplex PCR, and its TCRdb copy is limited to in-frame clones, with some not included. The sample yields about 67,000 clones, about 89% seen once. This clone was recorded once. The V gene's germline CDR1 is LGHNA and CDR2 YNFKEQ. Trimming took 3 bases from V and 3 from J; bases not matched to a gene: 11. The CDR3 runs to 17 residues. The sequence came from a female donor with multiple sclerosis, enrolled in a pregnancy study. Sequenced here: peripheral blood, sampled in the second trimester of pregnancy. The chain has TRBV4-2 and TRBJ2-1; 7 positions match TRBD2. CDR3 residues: CASSQGVRGGNYNEQFF. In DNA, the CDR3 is TGTGCCAGCAGCCAGGGGGTGAGGGGAGGGAACTACAATGAGCAGTTCTTC.